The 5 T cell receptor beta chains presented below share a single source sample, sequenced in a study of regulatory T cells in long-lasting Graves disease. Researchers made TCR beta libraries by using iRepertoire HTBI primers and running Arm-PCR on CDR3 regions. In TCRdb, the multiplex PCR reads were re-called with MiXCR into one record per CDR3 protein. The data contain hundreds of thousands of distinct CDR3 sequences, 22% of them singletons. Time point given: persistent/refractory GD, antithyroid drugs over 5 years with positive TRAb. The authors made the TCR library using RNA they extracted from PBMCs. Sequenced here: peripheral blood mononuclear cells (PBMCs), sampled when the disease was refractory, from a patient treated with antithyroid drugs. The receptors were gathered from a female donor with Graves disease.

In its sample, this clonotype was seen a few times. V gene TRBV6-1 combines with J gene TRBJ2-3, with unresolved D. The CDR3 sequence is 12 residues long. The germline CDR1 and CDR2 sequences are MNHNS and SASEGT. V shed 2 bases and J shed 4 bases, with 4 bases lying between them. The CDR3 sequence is CASSELADTQYF. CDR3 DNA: TGTGCCAGCAGTGAACTAGCAGATACGCAGTATTTT.

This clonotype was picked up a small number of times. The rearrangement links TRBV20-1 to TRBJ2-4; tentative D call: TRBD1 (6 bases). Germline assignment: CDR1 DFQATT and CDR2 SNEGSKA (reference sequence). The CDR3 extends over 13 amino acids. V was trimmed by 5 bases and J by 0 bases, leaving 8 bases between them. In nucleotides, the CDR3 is TGCAGTGCTTCAGGGGTAGCCAAAAACATTCAGTACTTC. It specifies CSASGVAKNIQYF.

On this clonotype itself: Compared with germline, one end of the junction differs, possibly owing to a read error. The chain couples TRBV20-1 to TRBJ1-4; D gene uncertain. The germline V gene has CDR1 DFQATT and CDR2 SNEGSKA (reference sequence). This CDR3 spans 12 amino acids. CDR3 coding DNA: TGCAGTGCCAGAGCGGGGAGTGAAAAACTGTTTTTT. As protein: CSARAGSEKLFF.

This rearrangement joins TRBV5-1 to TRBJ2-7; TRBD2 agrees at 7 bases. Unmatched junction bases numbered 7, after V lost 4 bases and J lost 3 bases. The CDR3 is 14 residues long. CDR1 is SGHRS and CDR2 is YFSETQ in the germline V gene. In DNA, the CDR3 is TGCGCCAGCAGCACGGGGGGAGGTCTCTACGAGCAGTACTTC. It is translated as CASSTGGGLYEQYF. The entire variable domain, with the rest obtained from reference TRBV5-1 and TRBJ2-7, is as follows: KAGVTQTPRYLIKTRGQQVTLSCSPISGHRSVSWYQQTPGQGLQFLFEYFSETQRNKGNFPGRFSGRQFSNSRSEMNVSTLELGDSALYLCASSTGGGLYEQYFGPGTRLTVT.

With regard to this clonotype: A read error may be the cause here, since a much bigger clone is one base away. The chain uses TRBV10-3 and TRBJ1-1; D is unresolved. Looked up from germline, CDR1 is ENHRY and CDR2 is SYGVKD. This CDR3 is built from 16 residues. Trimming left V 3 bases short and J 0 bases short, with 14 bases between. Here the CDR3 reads CAISDREGSVNTEAFF. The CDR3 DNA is TGTGCCATCAGTGATAGAGAGGGTTCTGTGAACACTGAAGCTTTCTTT.